This T cell receptor (beta chain) was sequenced during a study of CD4 T cells in relation to SARS-CoV-2 and coronaviruses. Germline assignment: CDR1 MNHEY and CDR2 SVGAGI. The CDR3 loop spans 14 amino acids. V was cut by 2 bases and J by 5 bases, with 12 bases left in between. Unexposed donor CD4+ T cells date from 2011-2018, before the COVID-19 pandemic. The cells were cultured for about ten days before CD4+ T cells were isolated. Of note for this clone: Its antigen remains unidentified.

TCRdb's copy holds only in-frame clones and misses some; the assay was immunoSEQ multiplex PCR. The sample shows about 26,000 clones, roughly 70% of them seen only once. This clonotype originated in a human donor in good health. The specimen sequenced was CD4+ T cells from PBMCs, cultured in vitro. The rearrangement joins TRBV6-5 to TRBJ1-1; maybe TRBD1 (5 bases). For the CDR3, the DNA is TGTGCCAGCAGTTACGGGGCAGCACTTACTGAAGCTTTCTTT. Protein: CASSYGAALTEAFF.